The 14 T cell receptor beta chains below were found in one sample sequenced in a study of control samples from healthy donors and cancer patients. Clones were sequenced by immunoSEQ multiplex PCR, and TCRdb holds only the in-frame ones, with some missing. In the table there are just over 150,000 clones, about 93% of which are singletons. Sequenced sample: blood. The source of these receptors is a man aged 45-65 years in good health.

The V and J genes are TRBV14 and TRBJ1-6; D remains ambiguous. The V end was cut by 1 base, the J end by 3 bases, with 7 bases between. Germline CDR1 and CDR2: SGHDN and FVKESK. CDR3 length equals 15 residues. In DNA, the CDR3 is TGTGCCAGCAGCCAAGGCACGAGCTATAATTCACCCCTCCACTTT. It encodes CASSQGTSYNSPLHF.

This clone came up once. The CDR3 is CASSVFMNTEAFF. For the CDR3, the DNA is TGTGCCAGCAGCGTATTTATGAACACTGAAGCTTTCTTT. The V call is TRBV9, the J call TRBJ1-1; no clear D gene. Looked up from germline, CDR1 is SGDLS and CDR2 is YYNGEE. This CDR3 region has 13 residues. V was trimmed by 1 base and J by 0 bases, leaving 4 bases between them.

The V call is TRBV29-1, the J call TRBJ1-1; D gene uncertain. There are 12 residues in the CDR3. V dropped 4 bases and J dropped 7 bases, with 13 bases sitting between them. Germline assignment: CDR1 SQVTM and CDR2 ANQGSEA. CDR3 DNA: TGCAGCGTTGTCCCCGTTTGGGGTGAAGCTTTCTTT. Its translation: CSVVPVWGEAFF.

The chain has TRBV12-3 or TRBV12-4 and TRBJ2-2; D not resolved. The length of the CDR3 is 13 residues. Trimming stripped 3 bases from V and 3 bases from J, with 5 bases between. The CDR3 DNA reads TGTGCCAGCAGTTTGGGATACACCGGGGAGCTGTTTTTT. Protein product: CASSLGYTGELFF.

V and J are TRBV15 and TRBJ2-7; D possibly corresponds to TRBD1 (6 bases). The CDR3 runs 13 residues. Trimming took off 6 bases at V and 0 bases at J, with 9 bases between the two ends. From germline, CDR1 is LNHNV and CDR2 YYDKDF (reference sequence). CDR3 nucleotides: TGTGCCACCAGACAGGGTCGCTCCTACGAGCAGTACTTC. It encodes CATRQGRSYEQYF.

The chain has TRBV19 and TRBJ2-2; weak D call: TRBD2 (5 bases). The germline V and J ends were trimmed by 8 bases and 0 bases, with 13 bases remaining between them. The CDR3 loop spans 15 amino acids. Germline V gives CDR1 LNHDA, CDR2 SQIVND (reference sequence). The chain's CDR3 is CASLGGLANTGELFF. The CDR3 bases are TGTGCCAGTTTAGGAGGTTTGGCGAACACCGGGGAGCTGTTTTTT.

CDR3 protein: CASSPGQPRLGNQPQHF. CDR3 DNA sequence: TGCGCCAGCAGCCCGGGACAGCCTCGCTTGGGCAATCAGCCCCAGCATTTT. The chain couples TRBV4-1 to TRBJ1-5; 7 nucleotides line up with TRBD1. The germline CDR1 and CDR2 sequences are MGHRA and YSYEKL. The CDR3 sequence is 17 residues long. The V gene end was trimmed by 4 bases and the J gene end by 2 bases; junction bases not matched to a gene: 11.

V is TRBV19 and J is TRBJ2-7; D might be TRBD2 (6 bases). This CDR3 has 16 residues. V shed 5 bases and J shed 4 bases, with 21 bases lying between them. The germline V gene has CDR1 LNHDA and CDR2 SQIVND (reference sequence). The CDR3 sequence is CASSLTRTGGIYEQYF. CDR3 in DNA: TGTGCCAGTAGTCTCACCAGGACTGGGGGGATTTACGAGCAGTACTTC. The complete variable domain, with remaining parts taken from reference TRBV19 and TRBJ2-7, reads DGGITQSPKYLFRKEGQNVTLSCEQNLNHDAMYWYRQDPGQGLRLIYYSQIVNDFQKGDIAEGYSVSREKKESFPLTVTSAQKNPTAFYLCASSLTRTGGIYEQYFGPGTRLTVT.

The V call is TRBV19, the J call TRBJ2-3, with no clear D. The CDR3 sequence is 16 residues long. The ends were cut back, 5 bases at V and 1 base at J, with 16 bases in the middle. The V gene's germline CDR1 is LNHDA and CDR2 SQIVND (reference sequence). The CDR3 is CASSPRIRVGTDTQYF. The DNA for the CDR3 is TGTGCCAGTAGTCCTCGCATTCGCGTGGGCACAGATACGCAGTATTTT.

The V call is TRBV5-1, the J call TRBJ2-1, with 8 bases fitting TRBD2. Losses at the gene ends were 2 bases for V and 4 bases for J; bases not matched to a gene: 5. Germline values: CDR1 SGHRS, CDR2 YFSETQ. This CDR3 is 15 amino acids long. CDR3 sequence (DNA): TGCGCCAGCAGCTTCGCGGCGGGAGGATACAATGAGCAGTTCTTC. Its protein product is CASSFAAGGYNEQFF.

The rearrangement links TRBV5-1 to TRBJ2-3; D is unresolved. The length of the CDR3 is 14 residues. The germline gives CDR1 SGHRS, CDR2 YFSETQ. Trimming took off 7 bases at V and 2 bases at J, with 14 bases between the two ends. CDR3 nucleotide sequence: TGCGCCAGCCGAGCCTCTTTAAACACAGATACGCAGTATTTT. It is translated as CASRASLNTDTQYF.

V gene TRBV19 combines with J gene TRBJ1-5; D perhaps matches TRBD1 (6 bases). CDR3 length equals 15 residues. Germline-derived CDR1 and CDR2 are LNHDA and SQIVND (reference sequence). V gave up 1 base and J gave up 0 bases, with 7 bases separating them. The CDR3 is CASSIGGGSNQPQHF. CDR3 bases: TGTGCCAGTAGTATAGGAGGGGGTAGCAATCAGCCCCAGCATTTT.

DNA for the CDR3: TGTGCCAGCTCGGGACGGAACTCTGGAAACACCATATATTTT. Translated, it gives CASSGRNSGNTIYF. The rearrangement links TRBV6-4 to TRBJ1-3, with a weak D call TRBD1 (5 bases). The V gene lost 8 bases and the J gene lost 0 bases, with 11 bases spanning the gap. CDR3 length: 14 residues. Germline V gene data show CDR1 as MRHNA and CDR2 as SNTAGT.

J is TRBJ2-7 and V is TRBV7-9; TRBD1 might be the D (5 bases). The CDR3 runs to 14 residues. Germline CDR1 and CDR2: SEHNR and FQNEAQ (reference sequence). Deletions cut 5 bases from V and 3 bases from J, with 14 bases between. The CDR3 loop reads CASSPGQGYYEQYF. The CDR3 DNA sequence: TGTGCCAGCAGCCCCGGGCAGGGCTACTACGAGCAGTACTTC.